This T cell receptor (beta chain) is drawn from a study of CD8+CD57+ T cells in acquired aplastic anemia. Turning to the study itself: Recorded DNA amounts for sorted CD4+ and CD8+ cells had an average of about 3 ug.

Genomic DNA, the template, was used for profiling of the TCR beta VDJ and CDR3. TCRdb analysed the reads with MiXCR anew, one entry per CDR3 protein. The sample contains tens of thousands of distinct CDR3 sequences, less than 60% of which appear only once. This clonotype showed up many times. CDR3 length: 14 residues. The ends were cut back, 1 base at V and 0 bases at J, with 7 bases in the middle. The genes are TRBV12-3 or TRBV12-4 and TRBJ2-7; D remains ambiguous. This clonotype originated in a human donor in good health, serving as a control. The sequencing input was sorted CD4+, CD8+, or CD8+CD57+ T cells (not recorded which) from PBMCs. The chain's CDR3 is CASSLVAGSYEQYF. Here the CDR3 DNA reads TGTGCCAGCAGTTTAGTAGCCGGCTCCTACGAGCAGTACTTC.